Below are 27 T cell receptor beta chains sequenced from a single sample in a study of T-cell memory formation after mild COVID-19. TCRdb re-called the 5' RACE reads with MiXCR, one entry per CDR3 protein. The table lists 450,000 or so distinct CDR3 sequences, 15% to 25% of them singletons, with 7.5% to 9.5% in the top ten. The sequenced sample was PBMCs or a T cell subset sorted from them (not recorded which). The source is an adult woman who had mild COVID-19 (a few samples of this study predate the infection). Cell type and time point are not known.

There are many counts of this clonotype. The rearrangement uses TRBV10-3 and TRBJ2-7; TRBD2 agrees at 12 bases. Germline CDR1 is ENHRY and CDR2 is SYGVKD. The CDR3 is made up of 14 amino acids. V was clipped by 3 bases and J by 6 bases; unmatched bases: 3. CDR3 sequence (DNA): TGTGCCATCAGTGATTCTAGCGGGAGGGCCGAGCAGTACTTC. Encoded protein: CAISDSSGRAEQYF.

The chain links TRBV7-3 to TRBJ1-1, with TRBD1 identical over 10 bases. Germline V gives CDR1 SGHTA, CDR2 FQGTGA. Trimming removed 1 base from V and 0 bases from J; junction bases left unmatched: 5. This CDR3 contains 17 residues. The CDR3 reads CASSLRGTGDMNTEAFF. CDR3 in DNA: TGTGCCAGCAGCTTAAGGGGGACAGGGGACATGAACACTGAAGCTTTCTTT.

This clonotype was seen a few times. V usage is TRBV5-1 and J usage is TRBJ1-1; no clear D gene. V lost 1 base and J 1 base, leaving 11 bases between the germline ends. In germline, CDR1 is SGHRS, CDR2 YFSETQ. The CDR3 is made up of 15 amino acids. This CDR3 reads CASSLNGRSNTEAFF. The CDR3 DNA follows: TGCGCCAGCAGCTTGAACGGACGGTCGAACACTGAAGCTTTCTTT.

Only a few counts were recorded for this clonotype. The chain has TRBV12-3 or TRBV12-4 and TRBJ1-1, with TRBD1 matching 7 bases. The CDR3 runs to 13 residues. After removal of 6 bases from V and 1 base from J, the junction contained 2 bases not matched to a gene. As DNA, the CDR3 is TGTGCCAGCAGCGACAGGGAGAACACTGAAGCTTTCTTT. It yields the protein CASSDRENTEAFF.

This clonotype was seen a handful of times. The chain couples TRBV27 to TRBJ1-2, with 7 bases identical to TRBD1. This CDR3 spans 14 amino acids. J gave up 4 bases and V 5 bases, and 7 bases lay outside the gene matches. CDR1 and CDR2 from the germline V gene are MNHEY and SMNVEV (reference sequence). The CDR3 bases are TGTGCCAGCAGTCGAGGGGGCGCAGGCTATGGCTACACCTTC. As protein: CASSRGGAGYGYTF.

The gene calls are TRBV7-2 and TRBJ1-5; D is ambiguous. Germline CDR1 reads SGHTA; CDR2 reads FQGNSA. The V end was cut by 0 bases, the J end by 2 bases, with 5 bases between. This CDR3 is 14 amino acids long. For the CDR3, the DNA is TGTGCCAGCAGCTTAGCGATGGGCAATCAGCCCCAGCATTTT. Its protein is CASSLAMGNQPQHF. The full variable domain, completed using reference TRBV7-2 and TRBJ1-5, is GAGVSQSPSNKVTEKGKDVELRCDPISGHTALYWYRQSLGQGLEFLIYFQGNSAPDKSGLPSDRFSAERTGGSVSTLTIQRTQQEDSAVYLCASSLAMGNQPQHFGDGTRLSIL.

J is TRBJ1-4 and V is TRBV4-1; D gene unclear. This CDR3 region has 17 residues. V dropped 0 bases and J dropped 0 bases, with 11 bases sitting between them. From germline, CDR1 is MGHRA and CDR2 YSYEKL. CDR3 region: CASSQDPPTATNEKLFF. The CDR3, as DNA: TGCGCCAGCAGCCAAGATCCCCCCACCGCAACTAATGAAAAACTGTTTTTT.

This clonotype was found many times. The CDR3 DNA is TGTGCCAGCAGACTCCGACAGGGGGGACGGGACAATGAGCAGTTCTTC. This translates into CASRLRQGGRDNEQFF. The chain carries TRBV6-6 and TRBJ2-1; the match to TRBD1 covers 9 bases. The length of the CDR3 is 16 residues. The germline gives CDR1 MNHNY, CDR2 SVGAGI (reference sequence). V lost 6 bases and J lost 5; bases outside the gene matches: 11.

V and J are TRBV4-3 and TRBJ1-5; D is perhaps TRBD1 (6 bases). Germline V CDR1 and CDR2: LGHNA, YSLEER. V shed 1 base and J shed 4 bases, with 8 bases lying between them. The CDR3 sequence is 14 residues long. The CDR3 nucleotides read TGCGCCAGCAGCCAAGTTCAGGGGAATCAGCCCCAGCATTTT. Amino acid sequence: CASSQVQGNQPQHF.

This clonotype has just a few counts. The CDR3: CSAREGGRGYGYGYTF. The CDR3 DNA is TGCAGTGCTAGAGAGGGGGGAAGGGGATATGGCTATGGCTACACCTTC. V usage is TRBV20-1 and J usage is TRBJ1-2, with D possibly matching TRBD1 (5 bases). V lost 0 bases to trimming and J lost 4 bases, with 18 bases between them. The CDR3 loop spans 16 amino acids. Germline-derived CDR1 and CDR2 are DFQATT and SNEGSKA (reference sequence).

This clonotype came up a few times. V usage is TRBV25-1 and J usage is TRBJ1-6; D uncertain. The CDR3 has 16 amino acids. Trimming removed 4 bases at V and 6 bases at J, with 16 bases between. The germline V gene has CDR1 MGHDK and CDR2 SYGVNS. As DNA, the CDR3 is TGTGCCAGCAGTGGGATGATAGGGTCTCCTAATTCACCCCTCCACTTT. This codes for CASSGMIGSPNSPLHF. Full variable domain (outside the CDR3, taken from reference TRBV25-1 and TRBJ1-6): EADIYQTPRYLVIGTGKKITLECSQTMGHDKMYWYQQDPGMELHLIHYSYGVNSTEKGDLSSESTVSRIRTEHFPLTLESARPSHTSQYLCASSGMIGSPNSPLHFGNGTRLTVT.

This clonotype was observed many times. The V call is TRBV29-1, the J call TRBJ1-2; 11 bases fit TRBD1. Looked up from germline, CDR1 is SQVTM and CDR2 is ANQGSEA. The CDR3 has 15 residues. J gave up 5 bases and V 5 bases, and 10 bases lay outside the gene matches. The CDR3 reads CSVLDTGTGGYGYTF. The CDR3, as DNA: TGCAGCGTTTTGGACACCGGGACAGGGGGATATGGCTACACCTTC.

The chain links TRBV19 to TRBJ1-1; 8 positions match TRBD1. From germline, CDR1 is LNHDA and CDR2 SQIVND (reference sequence). CDR3 size: 19 residues. Germline trimming cut 6 bases from V and 1 base from J; bases unmatched to any gene: 19. CDR3 DNA: TGTGCCAGTAGCCTCCTGTGGGGGACAGGAAGATCCGGGAACACTGAAGCTTTCTTT. This gives the protein CASSLLWGTGRSGNTEAFF.

The chain has TRBV6-2 or TRBV6-3 and TRBJ2-2, with 9 nucleotides matching TRBD1. This CDR3 is 18 amino acids long. Germline CDR1 MNHEY, CDR2 SVGEGT. J gave up 3 bases and V 2 bases, and 10 bases lay outside the gene matches. The CDR3 is CASSYGPRRTGDTGELFF. The CDR3 DNA is TGTGCCAGCAGTTACGGGCCCCGGCGGACAGGGGACACCGGGGAGCTGTTTTTT.

This clonotype has a count of ten or more. CDR3 protein: CASRRVQTGNNEQFF. CDR3 DNA: TGTGCCAGCAGACGCGTTCAGACAGGCAACAATGAGCAGTTCTTC. The rearrangement links TRBV7-9 to TRBJ2-1, with D possibly being TRBD1 (6 bases). Per germline, CDR1 SEHNR and CDR2 FQNEAQ (reference sequence). This CDR3 has 15 amino acids. V lost 6 bases, J lost 5 bases, and 17 bases lay in between.

V and J are TRBV20-1 and TRBJ2-1, with 11 bases identical to TRBD2. CDR3 length: 14 residues. J lost 6 bases, V lost 5 bases, and 6 bases had no gene match. Germline assignment: CDR1 DFQATT and CDR2 SNEGSKA (reference sequence). CDR3 amino acids: CSAVSGGGGNEQFF. CDR3 DNA sequence: TGCAGTGCTGTTAGCGGGGGGGGCGGCAATGAGCAGTTCTTC.

The V call is TRBV5-1, the J call TRBJ2-3; a weak D match, TRBD2 (6 bases). The length of the CDR3 is 15 residues. The germline V gene has CDR1 SGHRS and CDR2 YFSETQ. The V end lost 2 bases, the J end lost 2 bases, and 12 bases lay between the germline ends. This chain's CDR3 is CASSFNRGTTDTQYF. CDR3 DNA sequence: TGCGCCAGCAGCTTCAACCGGGGGACCACAGATACGCAGTATTTT. The variable domain in full, with the rest retrieved from reference TRBV5-1 and TRBJ2-3, is KAGVTQTPRYLIKTRGQQVTLSCSPISGHRSVSWYQQTPGQGLQFLFEYFSETQRNKGNFPGRFSGRQFSNSRSEMNVSTLELGDSALYLCASSFNRGTTDTQYFGPGTRLTVL.

The table lists this clonotype with many counts. This chain uses TRBV12-3 or TRBV12-4 with TRBJ1-2; tentatively, D is TRBD1 (6 bases). Trimming stripped 4 bases from V and 5 bases from J, with 14 bases between. This CDR3 is built from 14 residues. CDR3 in amino acids: CASSSNQGRYGYTF. The DNA for the CDR3 is TGTGCCAGCAGTTCTAACCAGGGGAGGTATGGCTACACCTTC.

The CDR3 protein is CATSREPPGYGYTF. The DNA of the CDR3 is TGTGCCACCAGCAGAGAGCCCCCGGGCTATGGCTACACCTTC. The rearrangement links TRBV15 to TRBJ1-2; D remains ambiguous. The V end lost 0 bases, the J end lost 4 bases, and 9 bases lay between the germline ends. Germline values: CDR1 LNHNV, CDR2 YYDKDF (reference sequence). This CDR3 region has 14 residues.

V usage is TRBV18 and J usage is TRBJ1-1, with TRBD1 matching 9 bases. CDR1 is KGHSH and CDR2 is LQKENI in the germline V gene. The CDR3 has 13 residues. The V and J ends lost 6 bases and 4 bases, in that order; junction bases with no gene match: 3. Here the CDR3 reads CASSQTGGTEAFF. In DNA form, the CDR3 reads TGTGCCAGCTCCCAGACAGGGGGCACTGAAGCTTTCTTT.

The chain links TRBV7-3 to TRBJ1-5, with a tentative D call TRBD1 (5 bases). The germline V gene has CDR1 SGHTA and CDR2 FQGTGA. Trimming pared 7 bases from V and 5 bases from J, leaving 18 bases between. The CDR3 runs to 15 residues. The CDR3 loop reads CASTPGALQYQPQHF. The CDR3 DNA reads TGTGCCAGCACCCCTGGGGCCCTTCAGTATCAGCCCCAGCATTTT.

This clonotype was picked up a small number of times. The chain employs TRBV7-9 and TRBJ2-7; D gene unclear. Germline CDR1 is SEHNR and CDR2 is FQNEAQ (reference sequence). The CDR3 totals 12 residues. The V end lost 2 bases, the J end lost 5 bases, and 7 bases lay between the germline ends. CDR3 DNA: TGTGCCAGCAGCTTAACTTCCCACGAGCAGTACTTC. Residues: CASSLTSHEQYF.

V and J are TRBV7-2 and TRBJ2-1; D may correspond to TRBD1 or TRBD2 (5 bases each). From germline, CDR1 is SGHTA and CDR2 FQGNSA. V gave up 4 bases and J gave up 9 bases, with 16 bases separating them. The CDR3 has 14 residues. The CDR3 sequence: CASSYGASRGEQFF. The CDR3 DNA sequence: TGTGCCAGCAGCTACGGGGCTTCACGGGGTGAGCAGTTCTTC.

This chain connects TRBV25-1 to TRBJ1-2, with a possible D match to TRBD1 (5 bases). This CDR3 has 14 residues. Germline V CDR1 and CDR2: MGHDK, SYGVNS. Trimming stripped 6 bases from V and 7 bases from J, with 18 bases between. In nucleotides, the CDR3 is TGTGCCAGCAGCGTCGGGGGGAGGCGAGCTGGCTACACCTTC. It yields the protein CASSVGGRRAGYTF.

On this clonotype: Likely a read error: the CDR3 ends without its conserved phenylalanine or tryptophan. V usage is TRBV9 and J usage is TRBJ2-3; D not resolved. V lost 3 bases to trimming and J lost 5 bases, with 10 bases between them. Germline V gene sequence: CDR1 SGDLS, CDR2 YYNGEE. The CDR3 runs to 13 residues. The CDR3 loop is CASSANQGDTQYL. In nucleotides, the CDR3 is TGTGCCAGCAGCGCCAACCAAGGAGATACGCAGTATCTT.

This clonotype came up a few times. The V and J genes are TRBV12-3 or TRBV12-4 and TRBJ2-7; D is uncertain. The CDR3 has 12 amino acids. V lost 3 bases and J 2 bases, leaving 5 bases between the germline ends. CDR3 residues: CASSFDPYEQYF. For the CDR3, the DNA is TGTGCCAGCAGTTTCGACCCCTACGAGCAGTACTTC.

This chain links TRBV20-1 with TRBJ1-2; D ambiguous. Trimming took 0 bases from V and 8 from J, leaving 19 bases between them. CDR3 length: 15 amino acids. CDR1 DFQATT and CDR2 SNEGSKA come from the germline V gene (reference sequence). The CDR3 DNA reads TGCAGTGCTAGAGATCGTTTTAAGTATGGTCGGGGCTACACCTTC. Protein product: CSARDRFKYGRGYTF.